A selection of T cell receptor beta chains follows, all from one sample in a study of blood T cell repertoires in COVID-19. Libraries were prepared by immunoSEQ multiplex PCR; TCRdb keeps only in-frame clonotypes and omits some of them. The sample contains 130,000 to 150,000 clones, 88% of which appear only once. The specimen was PBMCs or T cells enriched from blood (not recorded which). These receptors all stem from a woman aged 30 to 39 with acute COVID-19. Each CDR3 is given with its conserved first and last residue. The D gene is left open where the match is weak. Expanded clones get a size class; other rows say once, few or many, or leave the size out.

d_call: .; v_call: TRBV5-4; clone_size: .; j_call: TRBJ2-7; cdr3_aa: CASSKIPGAYEQYF; cdr3_nt: TGTGCCAGCAGCAAGATCCCGGGGGCCTACGAGCAGTACTTC
d_call: TRBD2; v_call: TRBV6-2/TRBV6-3; clone_size: .; j_call: TRBJ2-7; cdr3_aa: CASSPILAGVAEQYF; cdr3_nt: TGTGCCAGCAGTCCAATACTAGCGGGAGTAGCCGAGCAGTACTTC
d_call: TRBD1; v_call: TRBV10-3; clone_size: .; j_call: TRBJ2-3; cdr3_aa: CAISESGGQGLADTQYF; cdr3_nt: TGTGCCATCAGTGAGTCAGGGGGACAGGGGCTTGCAGATACGCAGTATTTT
d_call: TRBD1; v_call: TRBV18; clone_size: once; j_call: TRBJ1-1; cdr3_aa: CASSRVGQGDTEAFF; cdr3_nt: TGTGCCAGCTCACGAGTGGGACAGGGAGACACTGAAGCTTTCTTT
d_call: TRBD1; v_call: TRBV7-2; clone_size: .; j_call: TRBJ1-2; cdr3_aa: CASSLGGSMTGGYGYTF; cdr3_nt: TGTGCCAGCAGCTTAGGAGGGAGCATGACAGGGGGATATGGCTACACCTTC
d_call: .; v_call: TRBV28; clone_size: .; j_call: TRBJ1-4; cdr3_aa: CASSFTLGGEKLFF; cdr3_nt: TGTGCCAGCAGTTTTACCCTCGGGGGGGAAAAACTGTTTTTT
d_call: TRBD1; v_call: TRBV19; clone_size: .; j_call: TRBJ1-1; cdr3_aa: CASSSHRGTEAFF; cdr3_nt: TGTGCCAGTAGTAGTCACAGGGGAACTGAAGCTTTCTTT
d_call: .; v_call: TRBV28; clone_size: .; j_call: TRBJ1-4; cdr3_aa: CASGGASTTNEKLFF; cdr3_nt: TGTGCCAGCGGCGGGGCCTCTACAACTAATGAAAAACTGTTTTTT
d_call: .; v_call: TRBV29-1; clone_size: .; j_call: TRBJ1-1; cdr3_aa: CSVEHNTEAFF; cdr3_nt: TGCAGCGTTGAACATAACACTGAAGCTTTCTTT
d_call: .; v_call: TRBV11-2; clone_size: .; j_call: TRBJ2-7; cdr3_aa: CASRKTGAVPYEQYF; cdr3_nt: TGTGCCAGCAGGAAAACAGGTGCCGTCCCCTACGAGCAGTACTTC
d_call: TRBD1; v_call: TRBV28; clone_size: .; j_call: TRBJ1-1; cdr3_aa: CASSFADRGDFF; cdr3_nt: TGTGCCAGCAGTTTCGCGGACAGGGGAGATTTCTTT